The clone carrying this T cell receptor (beta chain) was observed a few times. Its antigen is not identified. cDNA synthesis used the whole RNA isolate, giving expressed TCRB sequences. Method: immunoSEQ multiplex PCR; TCRdb's copy keeps in-frame clones and lacks some. The sample shows some 150,000 clones, about 51% of them seen only once. The data are from a study of beta chain features in type 1 diabetes. Study-wide results and caveats: Shorter templates might be favored by PCR, and equally so in patients and in controls. Relative to healthy donors, patients appeared to have naive, central memory and Treg TCRB repertoires that were more similar.

Only one heparinised blood draw was taken per donor, and its volume averaged around 100 mL. The CDR3 runs 16 residues. Trimming took 4 bases from V and 5 from J; bases not matched to a gene: 10. Germline V CDR1 and CDR2: SEHNR, FQNEAQ (reference sequence). The chain has TRBV7-9 and TRBJ1-2; TRBD1 matches 10 bases. This sequence was found in a man aged 18 to 30 in good health. The sequenced material came from Tregs from blood. CDR3 sequence reads: CASSSRGTGARYGYTF. The DNA of the CDR3 is TGTGCCAGCAGCTCTAGGGGGACAGGGGCTCGATATGGCTACACCTTC. The variable domain in full, completed from reference TRBV7-9 and TRBJ1-2, reads DTGVSQNPRHKITKRGQNVTFRCDPISEHNRLYWYRQTLGQGPEFLTYFQNEAQLEKSRLLSDRFSAERPKGSFSTLEIQRTEQGDSAMYLCASSSRGTGARYGYTFGSGTRLTVV.